This T cell receptor (beta chain) comes out of a study of shared clonotypes between healthy human individuals. For the study at large: Donor composition was two women and three men, aged 18 to 49.

Regarding the study as a whole: Memory subsets generally showed lower estimated richness than naive subsets.

The study drew all its donors from Caucasian adults living in Nashville, Tennessee. It was into CD45RA+ naive and CD45RA-negative memory subsets that the CD4+ cells were split. CDR1 is SNHLY and CDR2 is FYNNEI in the germline V gene. There are 13 residues in the CDR3. Trimming stripped 6 bases from V and 5 bases from J, with 10 bases between. Concerning this clone: What it binds is unknown.

The assay was immunoSEQ multiplex PCR, and TCRdb's table has in-frame clones only and misses some. This table has 2 million to 2.5 million clones, just under 95% appearing once. The receptor was isolated from a man aged 18-30 years in good health. Some clones in this sample may be carry-over from other donors' samples. The chain combines TRBV2 with TRBJ2-2; perhaps TRBD2 as D (5 bases). Sequences were obtained from naive CD4+ T cells from PBMCs. Documented subset: CD45RA+ positively selected. CDR3 region: CASSPGSTGELFF. The CDR3 DNA follows: TGTGCCAGCAGCCCTGGGAGTACCGGGGAGCTGTTTTTT. Variable domain in full (rest from reference TRBV2 and TRBJ2-2): EPEVTQTPSHQVTQMGQEVILRCVPISNHLYFYWYRQILGQKVEFLVSFYNNEISEKSEIFDDQFSVERPDGSNFTLKIRSTKLEDSAMYFCASSPGSTGELFFGEGSRLTVL.